The next 10 T cell receptor beta chains were all read from a single sample in a study of T cell responses to AZD1222 COVID-19 vaccine. TCRdb's table, derived via immunoSEQ multiplex PCR, lists solely in-frame clones and lacks some. Of 110,000 to 150,000 clones in the sample, more than 75% were seen once. This specimen was peripheral blood, taken 28 days after the second AZD1222 dose. These receptors originate from an adult who received the AZD1222 COVID-19 vaccine.

J is TRBJ1-5 and V is TRBV30; D not certain. Trimming took 2 bases from V and 6 from J, leaving 23 bases between them. Germline CDR1 GTSNPN, CDR2 SVGIG (reference sequence). The CDR3 consists of 17 residues. The chain's CDR3 is CAWSYPQRLTRSQPQHF. The CDR3 DNA is TGTGCCTGGAGTTACCCTCAGCGTCTAACACGGAGTCAGCCCCAGCATTTT. Filled out from reference TRBV30 and TRBJ1-5, the complete variable domain reads SQTIHQWPATLVQPVGSPLSLECTVEGTSNPNLYWYRQAAGRGLQLLFYSVGIGQISSEVPQNLSASRPQDRQFILSSKKLLLSDSGFYLCAWSYPQRLTRSQPQHFGDGTRLSIL.

The chain employs TRBV5-5 and TRBJ1-5; 9 positions match TRBD1. The J segment lost 1 base and the V segment lost 3 bases, leaving 8 bases of the junction unmatched. The germline CDR1 and CDR2 sequences are SGHKS and YYEKEE (reference sequence). The CDR3 contains 17 residues. The CDR3 DNA follows: TGTGCCAGCAGCTCGGGACAGGGTGTGGAGAGCAATCAGCCCCAGCATTTT. Translating gives CASSSGQGVESNQPQHF.

Of note for this clone: No conserved phenylalanine or tryptophan is present at the end of the CDR3, so a read error is the likely explanation. No DNA is shown, since the ends of the CDR3 on it are uncertain; the CDR3 is the one TCRdb lists. The chain couples TRBV15 to TRBJ2-7; TRBD2, as called in the table, went unchecked against the DNA. Both ends counted, the CDR3 spans 9 residues. Looked up from germline, CDR1 is LNHNV and CDR2 is YYDKDF (reference sequence). The CDR3 here is CATSRDRFL.

The rearrangement joins TRBV7-2 to TRBJ1-1; D not resolved. The CDR3 length is 14 residues. Germline V gene data show CDR1 as SGHTA and CDR2 as FQGNSA. Trimming pared 1 base from V and 5 bases from J, leaving 11 bases between. The CDR3 loop is CASSLDHSGTEAFF. CDR3 nucleotides: TGTGCCAGCAGCTTAGACCACTCGGGGACTGAAGCTTTCTTT. The variable domain in full, with the rest retrieved from reference TRBV7-2 and TRBJ1-1, is GAGVSQSPSNKVTEKGKDVELRCDPISGHTALYWYRQSLGQGLEFLIYFQGNSAPDKSGLPSDRFSAERTGGSVSTLTIQRTQQEDSAVYLCASSLDHSGTEAFFGQGTRLTVV.

This chain uses TRBV9 with TRBJ2-3; 7 bases are shared with TRBD2. There are 13 residues in the CDR3. Germline values: CDR1 SGDLS, CDR2 YYNGEE. V dropped 0 bases and J dropped 6; count of bases not matched to a gene: 1. The CDR3 region is CASSVEAGDTQYF. The CDR3 bases are TGTGCCAGCAGCGTAGAAGCGGGGGATACGCAGTATTTT.

The chain recombines TRBV4-2 with TRBJ2-2; D possibly corresponds to TRBD2 (5 bases). With 3 bases removed from V and 4 bases from J, the gap between germline ends came to 12 bases. The germline gives CDR1 LGHNA, CDR2 YNFKEQ. The CDR3 runs to 15 residues. The CDR3 loop reads CASSQQEVGTGELFF. For the CDR3, the DNA is TGTGCCAGCAGCCAGCAGGAGGTGGGCACCGGGGAGCTGTTTTTT.

Written as DNA, the CDR3 is TGTGCCAGCAGTTTCGGGACAGGGGCCGCTGAAGCTTTCTTT. It specifies CASSFGTGAAEAFF. The rearrangement links TRBV6-5 to TRBJ1-1; TRBD1 aligns across 10 bases. Per the germline V gene, CDR1 is MNHEY and CDR2 is SVGAGI. The CDR3 sequence is 14 residues long. V shed 4 bases, J shed 6 bases, and the junction held 5 bases outside the gene matches.

This rearrangement joins TRBV27 to TRBJ1-6, with TRBD1 matching over 11 bases. The CDR3 is 16 residues long. Germline V CDR1 and CDR2: MNHEY, SMNVEV (reference sequence). The junction had 7 bases not matched to a gene; V was cut back by 3 bases and J by 9 bases. The CDR3 reads CASSFGTGTGGSPLHF. DNA for the CDR3: TGTGCCAGCAGTTTCGGGACCGGGACAGGGGGTTCACCCCTCCACTTT.

This sequence joins TRBV6-5 and TRBJ2-1; D might be TRBD1 or TRBD2, each matching 5 bases. The V end was cut by 0 bases, the J end by 1 base, with 10 bases between. This CDR3 comprises 16 residues. Germline V gene sequence: CDR1 MNHEY, CDR2 SVGAGI. CDR3 sequence: CASSYSSGGSYNEQFF. The CDR3 nucleotides read TGTGCCAGCAGTTACTCCTCTGGGGGATCCTACAATGAGCAGTTCTTC.

This clone was counted once. This sequence joins TRBV30 and TRBJ1-2; 7 bases are shared with TRBD1. The V and J ends lost 5 bases and 5 bases, in that order; junction bases with no gene match: 8. From germline, CDR1 is GTSNPN and CDR2 SVGIG (reference sequence). This CDR3 has 13 residues. CDR3 nucleotides: TGTGCCTGGCAATTAGGGGGCGGGTATGGCTACACCTTC. It codes for CAWQLGGGYGYTF.